Shown below are 3 T cell receptor beta chains from a single sample sequenced in a study of blood T cell repertoires in COVID-19. Profiled with immunoSEQ multiplex PCR; TCRdb holds only in-frame clones, not every one. The profile shows about 190,000 clones, roughly 80% of them singletons. The sequencing sample was made of peripheral blood. These receptors were obtained from a man in his fifties or sixties with acute or convalescent COVID-19.

The chain has TRBV4-2 and TRBJ1-5; TRBD1 matches 10 bases. CDR3 length equals 15 residues. The V gene end was trimmed by 1 base and the J gene end by 8 bases; junction bases not matched to a gene: 5. Germline values: CDR1 LGHNA, CDR2 YNFKEQ. CDR3 sequence: CASSQGDRGREPQHF. The CDR3 DNA reads as TGTGCCAGCAGCCAAGGAGACAGGGGGCGTGAGCCCCAGCATTTT.

This chain connects TRBV12-3 or TRBV12-4 to TRBJ1-1; D is ambiguous. The CDR3 is made up of 12 amino acids. V was trimmed by 8 bases and J by 3 bases, leaving 10 bases between them. In DNA, the CDR3 is TGTGCCAGCGCACCGGGGTACACTGAAGCTTTCTTT. This sequence encodes CASAPGYTEAFF.

This chain connects TRBV11-2 to TRBJ1-4; TRBD1 might be the D (5 bases). Per germline, CDR1 SGHAT and CDR2 FQNNGV. This CDR3 is 13 amino acids long. V lost 3 bases to trimming and J lost 5 bases, with 7 bases between them. The CDR3 DNA follows: TGTGCCAGCAGCTTTCGGACAAATGAAAAACTGTTTTTT. It codes for CASSFRTNEKLFF.